The next 24 T cell receptor beta chains were all read from a single sample in a study of cytomegalovirus exposure and HLA in healthy donors. 60 Vbeta and 13 Jbeta primers were used in PCR. Using immunoSEQ multiplex PCR, the repertoire was profiled, and TCRdb retains in-frame clones only, with some absent. The sample contains fewer than 140,000 clones, around 75% of which appear only once. The specimen sequenced was PBMCs. These receptors all stem from a female donor in good health and CMV-seronegative.

V usage is TRBV15 and J usage is TRBJ1-2, with D possibly being TRBD1 (5 bases). This CDR3 contains 18 residues. Trimming stripped 0 bases from V and 4 bases from J, with 21 bases between. Germline-derived CDR1 and CDR2 are LNHNV and YYDKDF (reference sequence). DNA of the CDR3: TGTGCCACCAGCAGAGAGGGGGGATCGGGAATACCCACCTATGGCTACACCTTC. It encodes CATSREGGSGIPTYGYTF. Combining the CDR3 with reference TRBV15 and TRBJ1-2 gives the whole variable domain DAMVIQNPRYQVTQFGKPVTLSCSQTLNHNVMYWYQQKSSQAPKLLFHYYDKDFNNEADTPDNFQSRRPNTSFCFLDIRSPGLGDTAMYLCATSREGGSGIPTYGYTFGSGTRLTVV.

The chain combines TRBV19 with TRBJ2-2; possibly TRBD2 for D (5 bases). Germline V gives CDR1 LNHDA, CDR2 SQIVND (reference sequence). The CDR3 sequence is 17 residues long. Trimming took off 7 bases at V and 1 base at J, with 19 bases between the two ends. As DNA, the CDR3 is TGTGCCAGTAAGAAACGAAAAGCGGAACTGAACACCGGGGAGCTGTTTTTT. Translated: CASKKRKAELNTGELFF. Full variable domain (remainder filled in from reference TRBV19 and TRBJ2-2): DGGITQSPKYLFRKEGQNVTLSCEQNLNHDAMYWYRQDPGQGLRLIYYSQIVNDFQKGDIAEGYSVSREKKESFPLTVTSAQKNPTAFYLCASKKRKAELNTGELFFGEGSRLTVL.

J is TRBJ2-5 and V is TRBV4-1, with 10 nucleotides matching TRBD2. Per germline, CDR1 MGHRA and CDR2 YSYEKL. V lost 1 base, J lost 3 bases, and 11 bases stayed unmatched. The CDR3 is made up of 18 amino acids. The CDR3 sequence: CASSQGPPAGGTEETQYF. The CDR3 region has the DNA TGCGCCAGCAGCCAAGGACCACCAGCGGGAGGGACCGAAGAGACCCAGTACTTC.

The V call is TRBV11-2, the J call TRBJ1-2; 8 bases are shared with TRBD1. With V trimmed by 1 base and J by 8 bases, 9 bases remained unmatched. Germline CDR1 and CDR2: SGHAT and FQNNGV. There are 15 residues in the CDR3. CDR3 sequence (DNA): TGTGCCAGCAGCTTAGGACCCTCAGGGGGCGGGGGCTACACCTTC. The encoded protein is CASSLGPSGGGGYTF.

The chain recombines TRBV11-3 with TRBJ2-5; 8 nucleotides match TRBD2. This CDR3 is built from 15 residues. Germline lookup yields CDR1 SGHNT and CDR2 YENEEA. V was pared by 1 base and J by 2 bases, with 3 bases of the junction left unmatched. The CDR3 sequence is CASSLGGLVQETQYF. The CDR3 DNA sequence: TGTGCCAGCAGCTTAGGGGGACTAGTTCAAGAGACCCAGTACTTC. Full variable domain (rest looked up from reference TRBV11-3 and TRBJ2-5): EAGVVQSPRYKIIEKKQPVAFWCNPISGHNTLYWYLQNLGQGPELLIRYENEEAVDDSQLPKDRFSAERLKGVDSTLKIQPAELGDSAVYLCASSLGGLVQETQYFGPGTRLLVL.

V gene TRBV4-2 combines with J gene TRBJ1-5; no definite D call. This CDR3 is 17 amino acids long. V shed 3 bases and J shed 0 bases, with 15 bases lying between them. Germline CDR1 is LGHNA and CDR2 is YNFKEQ. DNA for the CDR3: TGTGCCAGCAGCCAGGTGGCGGCGCCTTATAGCAATCAGCCCCAGCATTTT. This translates into CASSQVAAPYSNQPQHF.

This chain links TRBV6-5 with TRBJ2-1; possible D gene TRBD2, 5 bases. CDR1 is MNHEY, CDR2 SVGAGI, per germline. V was shortened by 6 bases and J by 6 bases, with 15 bases between the two germline ends. The CDR3 consists of 14 residues. For the CDR3, the DNA is TGTGCCAGCAGCCCCAGCGGCACTGGCAATGAGCAGTTCTTC. Translation gives CASSPSGTGNEQFF.

The chain couples TRBV10-1 to TRBJ2-1, with D maybe TRBD2 (6 bases). The CDR3 extends over 14 amino acids. With 8 bases removed from V and 8 bases from J, the gap between germline ends came to 19 bases. The germline CDR1 and CDR2 sequences are WNHNN and SYGVQD (reference sequence). CDR3 sequence reads: CASGRRGSRDEQFF. DNA for the CDR3: TGCGCCAGCGGCCGGCGGGGATCTAGGGATGAGCAGTTCTTC.

The V call is TRBV15, the J call TRBJ2-2; 7 nucleotides match TRBD1. Germline loops: CDR1 LNHNV, CDR2 YYDKDF (reference sequence). The ends lost 5 bases at V and 2 bases at J; junction bases unmatched: 8. The length of the CDR3 is 16 residues. CDR3 in DNA: TGTGCCACCAGCTCCGAGGACAGGATAAACACCGGGGAGCTGTTTTTT. As protein: CATSSEDRINTGELFF.

The genes are TRBV11-2 and TRBJ2-1, with TRBD1 matching over 7 bases. J was trimmed by 3 bases and V by 3 bases; bases with no gene match: 2. The CDR3 is 14 amino acids. Germline values: CDR1 SGHAT, CDR2 FQNNGV. CDR3 DNA: TGTGCCAGCAGCTTGGGGACAGACTACAATGAGCAGTTCTTC. Translating it yields CASSLGTDYNEQFF.

This sequence joins TRBV5-1 and TRBJ2-7; 7 bases agree with TRBD1. After removal of 4 bases from V and 5 bases from J, the junction contained 9 bases not matched to a gene. Germline-derived CDR1 and CDR2 are SGHRS and YFSETQ. The CDR3 has 14 residues. CDR3 loop: CASSQRTGVNEQYF. CDR3 nucleotides: TGCGCCAGCAGCCAACGGACAGGAGTTAACGAGCAGTACTTC.

The V and J genes are TRBV6-5 and TRBJ1-2; possible D gene TRBD1, 6 bases. V lost 2 bases to trimming and J lost 1 base, with 11 bases between them. From germline, CDR1 is MNHEY and CDR2 SVGAGI. This CDR3 has 15 residues. The CDR3 loop is CASSYTSGHNYGYTF. CDR3 nucleotides: TGTGCCAGCAGTTACACCTCGGGACATAACTATGGCTACACCTTC.

This clone was seen just once. The chain couples TRBV7-2 to TRBJ2-1; possibly TRBD2 for D (5 bases). V lost 3 bases to trimming and J lost 5 bases, with 11 bases between them. The CDR3 length is 14 residues. CDR1 is SGHTA, CDR2 FQGNSA, per germline. The CDR3 DNA reads TGTGCCAGCAGCTTGTCCCCGGGAAACAATGAGCAGTTCTTC. Its translation: CASSLSPGNNEQFF.

Here the CDR3 DNA reads TGTGCCAGCAGCCCGGGACAGACAAATTCACCCCTCCACTTT. Amino acids: CASSPGQTNSPLHF. The chain recombines TRBV7-9 with TRBJ1-6; 7 bases match TRBD1. The length of the CDR3 is 14 residues. Trimming cost V 5 bases and J 7 bases; bases outside gene matches: 5. The V gene's germline CDR1 is SEHNR and CDR2 FQNEAQ (reference sequence).

V gene TRBV10-1 combines with J gene TRBJ2-3; possible D gene TRBD2, 6 bases. Germline CDR1 WNHNN, CDR2 SYGVQD (reference sequence). With 6 bases removed from V and 0 bases from J, the gap between germline ends came to 16 bases. The CDR3 is 16 amino acids. CDR3 sequence: CASSPLGGASTDTQYF. DNA for the CDR3: TGCGCCAGCAGCCCCTTAGGCGGGGCCAGCACAGATACGCAGTATTTT.

The chain uses TRBV5-1 and TRBJ1-2; perhaps TRBD1 as D (6 bases). The V end was cut by 7 bases, the J end by 2 bases, with 15 bases between. Germline lookup yields CDR1 SGHRS and CDR2 YFSETQ. This CDR3 has 14 amino acids. Written as DNA, the CDR3 is TGCGCCAGCGGAAAGACAGGCCCAAACTATGGCTACACCTTC. Amino acid sequence: CASGKTGPNYGYTF.

The chain has TRBV30 and TRBJ1-1; no clear D gene. The germline V and J ends were trimmed by 0 bases and 2 bases, with 13 bases remaining between them. The CDR3 runs to 15 residues. Germline V lookup: CDR1 GTSNPN, CDR2 SVGIG (reference sequence). CDR3 coding DNA: TGTGCCTGGAGTGTACGAGGGCCCCTAAACACTGAAGCTTTCTTT. Protein: CAWSVRGPLNTEAFF.

The chain links TRBV29-1 to TRBJ1-4; the D gene is possibly TRBD1 (5 bases). Germline loops: CDR1 SQVTM, CDR2 ANQGSEA. The CDR3 runs to 14 residues. Between the trimmed V and J ends, which lost 5 bases and 0 bases, there was a span of 10 bases. The CDR3, as DNA: TGCAGCGTTTCTGAGACAGCAACTAATGAAAAACTGTTTTTT. It yields the protein CSVSETATNEKLFF.

This chain joins TRBV28 and TRBJ2-2; 8 bases map to TRBD2. V gave up 3 bases and J gave up 1 base; unmatched junction bases: 7. Germline values: CDR1 MDHEN, CDR2 SYDVKM. This CDR3 is built from 17 residues. This CDR3 is CASSLFELAGNTGELFF. Written as DNA, the CDR3 is TGTGCCAGCAGTTTGTTTGAGCTAGCGGGGAACACCGGGGAGCTGTTTTTT. The whole variable domain, remainder taken from reference TRBV28 and TRBJ2-2, is DVKVTQSSRYLVKRTGEKVFLECVQDMDHENMFWYRQDPGLGLRLIYFSYDVKMKEKGDIPEGYSVSREKKERFSLILESASTNQTSMYLCASSLFELAGNTGELFFGEGSRLTVL.

The rearrangement joins TRBV27 to TRBJ1-5; 10 bases match TRBD1. The CDR3 totals 15 residues. Germline CDR1 reads MNHEY; CDR2 reads SMNVEV (reference sequence). Unmatched junction bases numbered 1, after V lost 0 bases and J lost 5 bases. This CDR3 is CASSLSGQGYQPQHF. The CDR3 bases are TGTGCCAGCAGTTTATCGGGACAGGGGTATCAGCCCCAGCATTTT.

The rearrangement links TRBV19 to TRBJ1-3, with TRBD1 matching over 8 bases. The CDR3 runs to 16 residues. Germline CDR1 is LNHDA and CDR2 is SQIVND (reference sequence). V shed 4 bases and J 0 bases; nucleotides not matched to a gene: 5. The DNA of the CDR3 is TGTGCCAGTAGTAGGACAGGGATCATCTCTGGAAACACCATATATTTT. It translates to CASSRTGIISGNTIYF.

The gene calls are TRBV6-6 and TRBJ2-7; TRBD1 might be the D (6 bases). Germline V CDR1 and CDR2: MNHNY, SVGAGI (reference sequence). V was pared by 5 bases and J by 4 bases, with 15 bases between. This CDR3 spans 14 amino acids. CDR3 protein: CASSTRGIEYEQYF. The CDR3 region has the DNA TGTGCCAGCAGTACAAGGGGGATTGAATACGAGCAGTACTTC.

In this sample, this clone turned up a few times. This rearrangement joins TRBV5-1 to TRBJ2-3; 11 positions match TRBD2. CDR1 SGHRS and CDR2 YFSETQ come from the germline V gene. V shed 0 bases, J shed 0 bases, and the junction held 9 bases outside the gene matches. This CDR3 contains 19 residues. The DNA of the CDR3 is TGCGCCAGCAGCTTGGAGACCCTAGCGGGAGGAACTAGCACAGATACGCAGTATTTT. It codes for CASSLETLAGGTSTDTQYF.

This rearrangement joins TRBV21-1 to TRBJ2-7; the DNA was not used to check the table's D call, TRBD1. TRBV21-1 is noted as a pseudogene. The CDR3 runs 17 residues. Here the CDR3 reads CASSNRFRDRSSYEQYF. In DNA form, the CDR3 reads TGTGCCAGCAGCAATCGGTTCCGGGACAGGAGCTCCTACGAGCAGTACTTC.